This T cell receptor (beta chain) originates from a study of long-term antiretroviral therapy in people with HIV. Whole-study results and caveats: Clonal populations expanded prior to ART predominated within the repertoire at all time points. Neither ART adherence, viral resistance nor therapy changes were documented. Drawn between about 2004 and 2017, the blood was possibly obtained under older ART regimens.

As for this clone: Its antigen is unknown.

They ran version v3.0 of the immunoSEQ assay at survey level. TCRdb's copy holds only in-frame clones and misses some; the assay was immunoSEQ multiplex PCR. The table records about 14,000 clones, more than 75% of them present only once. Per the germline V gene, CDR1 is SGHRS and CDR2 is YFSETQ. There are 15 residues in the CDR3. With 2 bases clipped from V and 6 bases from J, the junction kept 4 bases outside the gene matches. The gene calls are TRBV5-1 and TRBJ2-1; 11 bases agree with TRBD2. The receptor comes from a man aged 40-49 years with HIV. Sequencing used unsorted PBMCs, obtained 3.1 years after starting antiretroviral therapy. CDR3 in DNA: TGCGCCAGCAGCTTACTAGCGGGGGCCACCAATGAGCAGTTCTTC. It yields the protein CASSLLAGATNEQFF. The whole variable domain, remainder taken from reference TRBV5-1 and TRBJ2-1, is KAGVTQTPRYLIKTRGQQVTLSCSPISGHRSVSWYQQTPGQGLQFLFEYFSETQRNKGNFPGRFSGRQFSNSRSEMNVSTLELGDSALYLCASSLLAGATNEQFFGPGTRLTVL.